This entry features one TCR beta chain sequence. TCRdb passed the 5' RACE reads through MiXCR, listing each CDR3 protein once. The repertoire has tens of thousands of distinct CDR3 sequences, roughly 4.5% of them found once; the top ten carry almost 8%. This specimen belongs to a study of early T cells in non-severe SARS-CoV-2 infection. V lost 0 bases and J lost 5, with 11 bases in between. The CDR3 is made up of 15 amino acids. CDR1 KGHSH and CDR2 LQKENI come from the germline V gene. The clonotype was recovered from an adult who was a healthcare worker with PCR-confirmed SARS-CoV-2 infection or an uninfected control (not recorded which). The chain carries TRBV18 and TRBJ2-1; D assignment may be TRBD1 or TRBD2 (5 bases each). The specimen was whole blood. In nucleotides, the CDR3 is TGTGCCAGCTCACCACCGGGACGCACAAACAATGAGCAGTTCTTC. Translated, it gives CASSPPGRTNNEQFF.